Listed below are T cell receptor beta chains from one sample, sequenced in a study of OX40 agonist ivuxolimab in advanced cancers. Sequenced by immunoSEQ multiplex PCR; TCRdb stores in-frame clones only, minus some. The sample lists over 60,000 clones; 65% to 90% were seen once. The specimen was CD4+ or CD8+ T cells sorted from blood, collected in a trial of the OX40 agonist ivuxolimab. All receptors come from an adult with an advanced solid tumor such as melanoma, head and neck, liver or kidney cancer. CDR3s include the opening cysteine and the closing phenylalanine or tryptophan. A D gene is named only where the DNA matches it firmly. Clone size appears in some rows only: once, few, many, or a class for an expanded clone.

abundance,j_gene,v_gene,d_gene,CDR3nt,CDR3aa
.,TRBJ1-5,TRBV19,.,TGTGCCAGTAGTATAGGCCAACAGTATCAGCCCCAGCATTTT,CASSIGQQYQPQHF
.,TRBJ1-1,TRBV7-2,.,TGTGCCAGCAGCCAGGAGGGTGGGGACCTGAACACTGAAGCTTTCTTT,CASSQEGGDLNTEAFF
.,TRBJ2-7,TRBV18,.,TGTGCCAGCTCACCACCGGCAGGGAGGAAAAACGAGCAGTACTTC,CASSPPAGRKNEQYF
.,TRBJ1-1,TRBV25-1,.,TGTGCCAGCAGTGGCTATGGGAAGTGGGAAGCTTTCTTT,CASSGYGKWEAFF
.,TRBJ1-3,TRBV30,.,TGTGCCTGGACCACAGGAAGCTCTGGAAACACCATATATTTT,CAWTTGSSGNTIYF
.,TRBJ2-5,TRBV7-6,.,TGTGCCAGCAGCCGAAGGATCCAGGGCGGGACCCAGTACTTC,CASSRRIQGGTQYF
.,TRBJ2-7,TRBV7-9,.,TGTGCCAGCAGGTCTAGGGGTGGCGAGCAGTACTTC,CASRSRGGEQYF
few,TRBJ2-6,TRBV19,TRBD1,TGTGCCAGTAGACCGACAGGGACTGGGGCCAACGTCCTGACTTTC,CASRPTGTGANVLTF
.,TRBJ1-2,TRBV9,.,TGTGCCAGCAGACCGGGAAACTCAGGCGGCTACACCTTC,CASRPGNSGGYTF
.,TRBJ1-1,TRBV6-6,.,TGTGCCGGCCGAAAAGGGGATCACAGGAGCACTGAAGCTTTCTTT,CAGRKGDHRSTEAFF
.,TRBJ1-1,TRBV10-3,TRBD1,TGTGCCATCAGTGACCCCGGGACAGCGAACACTGAAGCTTTCTTT,CAISDPGTANTEAFF
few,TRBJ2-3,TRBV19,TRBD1,TGTGCCAGTAGTCTCCGGGACAGCAAGGCAGATACGCAGTATTTT,CASSLRDSKADTQYF
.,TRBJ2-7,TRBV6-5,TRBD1,TGTGCCAGCAGTCCCGGGACAGGGGACTACGAGCAGTACTTC,CASSPGTGDYEQYF
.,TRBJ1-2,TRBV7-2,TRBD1,TGTGCCAGCAGCCCACTTCGTCTCCAGGGGGAGAATGGCTACACCTTC,CASSPLRLQGENGYTF
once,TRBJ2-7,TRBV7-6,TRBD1,TGTGCCAGCAGCGGACAGGGACCGCTGGAGCAGTACTTC,CASSGQGPLEQYF
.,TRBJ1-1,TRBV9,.,TGTGCCAGCAGCGTAGACCACGGAAACACTGAAGCTTTCTTT,CASSVDHGNTEAFF
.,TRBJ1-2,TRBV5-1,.,TGCGCCAGCAGTCGTGGACAAAACTATGGCTACACCTTC,CASSRGQNYGYTF
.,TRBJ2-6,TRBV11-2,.,TGTGCCAGCAGCTCCTACTTCGGCGTCCTGACTTTC,CASSSYFGVLTF
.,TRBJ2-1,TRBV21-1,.,TGTGCCAGCAGCAATATAAGGGATGAGCAGTTCTTC,CASSNIRDEQFF
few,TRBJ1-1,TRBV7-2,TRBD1,TGTGCCAGCAGCTTAGTGGGGACAGGGAACACTGAAGCTTTCTTT,CASSLVGTGNTEAFF
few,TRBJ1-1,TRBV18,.,TGTGCCAGCTCCCCGAAGGATGGGACTGAAGCTTTCTTT,CASSPKDGTEAFF
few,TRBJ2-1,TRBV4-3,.,TGCGCCAGCAGCCAAACCTCCTGGTTGGGGAACAATGAGCAGTTCTTC,CASSQTSWLGNNEQFF
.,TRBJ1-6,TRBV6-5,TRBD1,TGTGCCAGCAGTAAACCGACAGGGCGTTCACCCCTCCACTTT,CASSKPTGRSPLHF
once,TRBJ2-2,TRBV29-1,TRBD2,TGCAGCGCCGGAGAGGTTAGCGGGGGGGACACCGGGGAGCTGTTTTTT,CSAGEVSGGDTGELFF
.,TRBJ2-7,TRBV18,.,TGTGCCAGCTCACCAGGGGCGGGAACCTACGAGCAGTACTTC,CASSPGAGTYEQYF